Each of the 29 T cell receptor beta chains below was sequenced from the same sample in a study of blood T cell repertoires in COVID-19. The protocol was immunoSEQ multiplex PCR, while the TCRdb copy is restricted to in-frame clones and leaves out a portion. The sample yields about 120,000 clones, about 88% seen once. Sequences were obtained from peripheral blood. All receptors come from an elderly woman with acute or convalescent COVID-19.

The chain recombines TRBV3-1 (or the pseudogene TRBV3-2) with TRBJ2-7; a possible D gene is TRBD1 (5 bases). The CDR3 consists of 12 residues. The germline V gene encodes CDR1 LGHDT and CDR2 YNNKEL (reference sequence). Trimming removed 5 bases at V and 2 bases at J, with 7 bases between. CDR3 bases: TGTGCCAGCAGCTGGACAACCTACGAGCAGTACTTC. It codes for CASSWTTYEQYF.

The chain recombines TRBV5-5 with TRBJ1-1; D remains ambiguous. The length of the CDR3 is 14 residues. The germline V and J ends were trimmed by 6 bases and 1 base, with 13 bases remaining between them. The germline V gene encodes CDR1 SGHKS and CDR2 YYEKEE (reference sequence). The chain's CDR3 is CASIKRLENTEAFF. The CDR3 DNA reads as TGTGCCAGCATTAAACGGCTAGAGAACACTGAAGCTTTCTTT.

The chain has TRBV5-1 and TRBJ1-2; no clear D. Germline values: CDR1 SGHRS, CDR2 YFSETQ. The CDR3 extends over 13 amino acids. The V and J ends lost 1 base and 4 bases respectively, with 8 bases between them. CDR3 region: CASSLTSPYGYTF. DNA for the CDR3: TGCGCCAGCAGCTTGACGAGTCCCTATGGCTACACCTTC. Using reference TRBV5-1 and TRBJ1-2 for the parts outside the CDR3, the full variable domain is KAGVTQTPRYLIKTRGQQVTLSCSPISGHRSVSWYQQTPGQGLQFLFEYFSETQRNKGNFPGRFSGRQFSNSRSEMNVSTLELGDSALYLCASSLTSPYGYTFGSGTRLTVV.

The genes are TRBV9 and TRBJ2-7; 9 bases fit TRBD1. V dropped 0 bases and J dropped 1; count of bases not matched to a gene: 2. This CDR3 has 15 residues. CDR1 SGDLS and CDR2 YYNGEE come from the germline V gene. CDR3 in amino acids: CASSVGGQGSYEQYF. Here the CDR3 DNA reads TGTGCCAGCAGCGTAGGAGGACAGGGGTCCTACGAGCAGTACTTC.

The gene calls are TRBV25-1 and TRBJ2-3, with TRBD2 identical over 7 bases. The V and J ends lost 1 base and 5 bases, in that order; junction bases with no gene match: 9. The CDR3 totals 16 residues. Germline V CDR1 and CDR2: MGHDK, SYGVNS. CDR3 nucleotide sequence: TGTGCCAGCAGTGAATTGTCTAGCGGACCGGTAGATACGCAGTATTTT. The encoded protein is CASSELSSGPVDTQYF.

The chain is built from TRBV5-4 and TRBJ2-7; no reliable D call. This CDR3 comprises 16 residues. Trimming pared 4 bases from V and 6 bases from J, leaving 23 bases between. Germline V gene data show CDR1 as SGHNT and CDR2 as YYREEE (reference sequence). The CDR3: CASSTDPSRRASEQYF. CDR3 nucleotides: TGTGCCAGCAGCACCGACCCTAGTAGGAGAGCTTCCGAGCAGTACTTC.

The chain has TRBV28 and TRBJ2-7, with D perhaps TRBD1 (6 bases). CDR1 is MDHEN and CDR2 is SYDVKM in the germline V gene. Trimming cost V 5 bases and J 4 bases, with 6 bases left between them. This CDR3 comprises 11 residues. The CDR3 loop is CASSTGYEQYF. The CDR3 nucleotides are TGTGCCAGCAGTACAGGGTACGAGCAGTACTTC. The whole variable domain, remainder taken from reference TRBV28 and TRBJ2-7, is DVKVTQSSRYLVKRTGEKVFLECVQDMDHENMFWYRQDPGLGLRLIYFSYDVKMKEKGDIPEGYSVSREKKERFSLILESASTNQTSMYLCASSTGYEQYFGPGTRLTVT.

This chain links TRBV4-3 with TRBJ1-4; 7 bases align to TRBD1. Trimming at V came to 0 bases and at J to 7 bases, leaving 8 bases not matched to a gene. The germline V gene has CDR1 LGHNA and CDR2 YSLEER. The CDR3 extends over 16 amino acids. The CDR3 loop is CASSQDFGRGSEKLFF. The CDR3 nucleotides are TGCGCCAGCAGCCAAGATTTTGGCAGGGGGAGTGAAAAACTGTTTTTT.

V usage is TRBV18 and J usage is TRBJ2-7, with 7 bases that match TRBD1. In germline, CDR1 is KGHSH, CDR2 LQKENI. The J segment lost 6 bases and the V segment lost 3 bases, leaving 17 bases of the junction unmatched. This CDR3 has 17 residues. The CDR3 here is CASSPRTGQVILVEQYF. Here the CDR3 DNA reads TGTGCCAGCTCACCCCGTACAGGACAGGTTATCTTAGTCGAGCAGTACTTC.

V and J are TRBV25-1 and TRBJ1-2; D might be TRBD1 (6 bases). V lost 6 bases and J 7 bases, leaving 24 bases between the germline ends. The CDR3 contains 16 residues. In germline, CDR1 is MGHDK, CDR2 SYGVNS. The CDR3 DNA reads TGTGCCAGCAGGGGCTCCAGAGACAGGCCCTTGGGTGGCTACACCTTC. As protein: CASRGSRDRPLGGYTF.

The rearrangement uses TRBV28 and TRBJ2-7; D remains unclear. CDR3 length: 13 residues. Trimming pared 3 bases from V and 1 base from J, leaving 7 bases between. CDR1 is MDHEN and CDR2 is SYDVKM in the germline V gene. The CDR3 DNA is TGTGCCAGCAGTTTGGTTCTATCCTACGAGCAGTACTTC. Its translation: CASSLVLSYEQYF.

The V call is TRBV4-2, the J call TRBJ1-4; TRBD1 matches 10 bases. Germline V CDR1 and CDR2: LGHNA, YNFKEQ. The CDR3 runs to 18 residues. The junction had 14 bases not matched to a gene; V was cut back by 6 bases and J by 4 bases. The CDR3 nucleotides are TGTGCCAGCAGTTCCTCCGGGACAGGGGCCCTCATTAATGAAAAACTGTTTTTT. This encodes CASSSSGTGALINEKLFF.

This chain connects TRBV4-3 to TRBJ1-4; no reliable D call. The germline V gene encodes CDR1 LGHNA and CDR2 YSLEER. The CDR3 has 15 amino acids. Trimming stripped 1 base from V and 4 bases from J, with 10 bases between. CDR3 nucleotides: TGCGCCAGCAGCCAAGGGCTGGTTTATAATGAAAAACTGTTTTTT. Encoded protein: CASSQGLVYNEKLFF.

The chain couples TRBV18 to TRBJ1-1; weak D call: TRBD1 (6 bases). Germline assignment: CDR1 KGHSH and CDR2 LQKENI. This CDR3 contains 13 residues. The germline V and J ends were trimmed by 5 bases and 1 base, with 8 bases remaining between them. Here the CDR3 DNA reads TGTGCCAGCTCATCGACAGGGAACACTGAAGCTTTCTTT. Protein: CASSSTGNTEAFF.

The sample holds a few counts of this clone. The rearrangement uses TRBV25-1 and TRBJ1-2, with 7 bases that match TRBD1. The CDR3 loop spans 12 amino acids. Germline V lookup: CDR1 MGHDK, CDR2 SYGVNS. V shed 10 bases, J shed 6 bases, and the junction held 8 bases outside the gene matches. In DNA, the CDR3 is TGTGCCACCATGGACAGGTCAGATGGCTACACCTTC. It specifies CATMDRSDGYTF.

This clone is a singleton in its sample. The rearrangement joins TRBV11-2 to TRBJ2-5, with 7 bases matching TRBD2. After removal of 5 bases from V and 4 bases from J, the junction contained 7 bases not matched to a gene. Germline CDR1 SGHAT, CDR2 FQNNGV. The CDR3 extends over 14 amino acids. CDR3 sequence: CASSPWTSRETQYF. CDR3 DNA sequence: TGTGCCAGCAGCCCATGGACTAGTAGAGAGACCCAGTACTTC.

The gene calls are TRBV20-1 and TRBJ2-1; D remains ambiguous. This CDR3 has 10 amino acids. Germline CDR1 is DFQATT and CDR2 is SNEGSKA (reference sequence). The V end was cut by 6 bases, the J end by 6 bases, with 6 bases between. CDR3 in amino acids: CSAKSNEQFF. CDR3 coding DNA: TGCAGTGCCAAGAGCAATGAGCAGTTCTTC.

This rearrangement joins TRBV4-3 to TRBJ2-1; 11 bases align to TRBD2. V gave up 0 bases and J gave up 10 bases; unmatched junction bases: 11. From germline, CDR1 is LGHNA and CDR2 YSLEER. The CDR3 is 17 residues long. The CDR3 bases are TGCGCCAGCAGCCAAGATATAGGGACTAGCGGTATCGGGGAGCAGTTCTTC. Its protein product is CASSQDIGTSGIGEQFF.

This chain connects TRBV7-9 to TRBJ1-4; D unclear. This CDR3 is built from 16 residues. Trimming removed 1 base from V and 8 bases from J, with 17 bases in between. The germline V gene has CDR1 SEHNR and CDR2 FQNEAQ (reference sequence). CDR3 protein: CASSLGTSGEKEKLFF. In DNA, the CDR3 is TGTGCCAGCAGCTTAGGAACAAGCGGGGAAAAGGAAAAACTGTTTTTT.

The CDR3 DNA follows: TGTGCCAGCAGCTGGGACAGGGACTATGGCTACACCTTC. This encodes CASSWDRDYGYTF. The gene calls are TRBV5-8 and TRBJ1-2; 9 bases line up with TRBD1. Germline values: CDR1 SGHTS, CDR2 YDEGEE. The CDR3 runs 13 residues. With V trimmed by 3 bases and J by 3 bases, 0 bases remained unmatched. The variable domain in full, with the rest retrieved from reference TRBV5-8 and TRBJ1-2, is EAGVTQSPTHLIKTRGQQATLRCSPISGHTSVYWYQQALGLGLQFLLWYDEGEERNRGNFPPRFSGRQFPNYSSELNVNALELEDSALYLCASSWDRDYGYTFGSGTRLTVV.

The chain has TRBV7-9 and TRBJ2-7, with 9 nucleotides matching TRBD1. CDR1 is SEHNR, CDR2 FQNEAQ, per germline (reference sequence). Losses at the gene ends were 2 bases for V and 5 bases for J; bases not matched to a gene: 7. This CDR3 has 15 amino acids. The CDR3 spells CASSLPGDRVHEQYF. CDR3 bases: TGTGCCAGCAGCTTACCCGGGGACAGGGTGCACGAGCAGTACTTC.

The chain recombines TRBV4-1 with TRBJ1-2; 9 positions match TRBD1. With V trimmed by 1 base and J by 5 bases, 5 bases remained unmatched. The germline V gene has CDR1 MGHRA and CDR2 YSYEKL. This CDR3 is 15 amino acids long. The CDR3 DNA reads TGCGCCAGCAGCCAAGTAACAGGGGGCTTATATGGCTACACCTTC. It specifies CASSQVTGGLYGYTF.

The chain uses TRBV5-4 and TRBJ1-5, with a possible D match to TRBD1 (6 bases). Germline V CDR1 and CDR2: SGHNT, YYREEE (reference sequence). Trimming removed 4 bases from V and 6 bases from J, with 14 bases in between. This CDR3 is 14 amino acids long. CDR3 coding DNA: TGTGCCAGCAGCACGCAAGGGGGTTCTCAGCCCCAGCATTTT. Its translation is CASSTQGGSQPQHF.

This chain links TRBV3-1 (or the pseudogene TRBV3-2) with TRBJ1-1, with D maybe TRBD1 (5 bases). Trimming took 8 bases from V and 1 from J, leaving 11 bases between them. CDR3 length: 13 amino acids. Germline assignment: CDR1 LGHDT and CDR2 YNNKEL (reference sequence). In DNA, the CDR3 is TGTGCCAGCGCAGGGTTGGGGAACACTGAAGCTTTCTTT. It specifies CASAGLGNTEAFF.

The CDR3 here is CASSVRSGSEQFF. The CDR3 DNA sequence: TGTGCCAGCAGCGTTCGTTCAGGATCGGAGCAGTTCTTC. This chain uses TRBV9 with TRBJ2-1; the D is unclear. V was shortened by 2 bases and J by 10 bases, with 13 bases between the two germline ends. CDR1 and CDR2 (germline): SGDLS, YYNGEE. The CDR3 loop spans 13 amino acids.

The V gene is TRBV18, the J gene TRBJ2-7, with 7 bases fitting TRBD1. CDR1 and CDR2 from the germline V gene are KGHSH and LQKENI. The CDR3 runs to 13 residues. V was pared by 4 bases and J by 2 bases, with 2 bases of the junction left unmatched. The CDR3 nucleotides are TGTGCCAGCTCACATGGACAGGCCTACGAGCAGTACTTC. Amino acid sequence: CASSHGQAYEQYF. Combining the CDR3 with reference TRBV18 and TRBJ2-7 gives the whole variable domain NAGVMQNPRHLVRRRGQEARLRCSPMKGHSHVYWYRQLPEEGLKFMVYLQKENIIDESGMPKERFSAEFPKEGPSILRIQQVVRGDSAAYFCASSHGQAYEQYFGPGTRLTVT.

The chain uses TRBV7-9 and TRBJ2-7; D might be TRBD2 (6 bases). Trimming removed 3 bases at V and 6 bases at J, with 15 bases between. This CDR3 spans 14 amino acids. The germline gives CDR1 SEHNR, CDR2 FQNEAQ (reference sequence). The CDR3 bases are TGTGCCAGCAGCTTGGCGGGACGGCGGGTCGAGCAGTACTTC. It is translated as CASSLAGRRVEQYF.

For the CDR3, the DNA is TGCGCCAGCAGCTTGGGGGCAAATGAAAAACTGTTTTTT. This gives the protein CASSLGANEKLFF. V gene TRBV5-1 combines with J gene TRBJ1-4, with D unclear. Germline V gene data show CDR1 as SGHRS and CDR2 as YFSETQ. V lost 0 bases and J 5 bases, leaving 5 bases between the germline ends. The CDR3 runs 13 residues.

The genes are TRBV2 and TRBJ2-7, with 11 bases identical to TRBD2. The germline gives CDR1 SNHLY, CDR2 FYNNEI. This CDR3 is built from 14 residues. The V and J ends lost 6 bases and 4 bases, in that order; junction bases with no gene match: 5. CDR3: CASRGTSGGYEQYF. The CDR3 DNA follows: TGTGCCAGCAGGGGGACTAGCGGCGGGTACGAGCAGTACTTC. Filled out from reference TRBV2 and TRBJ2-7, the complete variable domain reads EPEVTQTPSHQVTQMGQEVILRCVPISNHLYFYWYRQILGQKVEFLVSFYNNEISEKSEIFDDQFSVERPDGSNFTLKIRSTKLEDSAMYFCASRGTSGGYEQYFGPGTRLTVT.